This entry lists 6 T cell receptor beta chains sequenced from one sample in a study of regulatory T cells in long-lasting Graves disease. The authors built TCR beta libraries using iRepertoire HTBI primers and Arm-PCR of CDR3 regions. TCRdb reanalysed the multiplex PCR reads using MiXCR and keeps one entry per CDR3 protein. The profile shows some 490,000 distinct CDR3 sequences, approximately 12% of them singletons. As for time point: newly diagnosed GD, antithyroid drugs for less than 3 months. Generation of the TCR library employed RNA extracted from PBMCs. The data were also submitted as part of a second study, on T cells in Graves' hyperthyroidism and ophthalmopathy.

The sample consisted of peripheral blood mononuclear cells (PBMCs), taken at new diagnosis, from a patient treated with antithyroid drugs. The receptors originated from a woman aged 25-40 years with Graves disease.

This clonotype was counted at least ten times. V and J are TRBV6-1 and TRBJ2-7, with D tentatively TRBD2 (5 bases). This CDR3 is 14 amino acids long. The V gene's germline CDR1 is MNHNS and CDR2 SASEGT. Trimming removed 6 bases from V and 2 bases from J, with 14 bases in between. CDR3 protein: CASSATSGTYEQYF. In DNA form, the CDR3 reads TGTGCCAGCAGCGCCACATCGGGGACCTACGAGCAGTACTTC.

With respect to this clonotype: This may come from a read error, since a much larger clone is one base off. The CDR3 nucleotides read TGTGCCAGTCGACAGGGAGGGGTAGGCACTGAATCTTTCTTT. It is translated as CASRQGGVGTESFF. The chain joins TRBV28 to TRBJ1-1, with 7 positions matching TRBD1. Germline loops: CDR1 MDHEN, CDR2 SYDVKM. This CDR3 is 14 amino acids long.

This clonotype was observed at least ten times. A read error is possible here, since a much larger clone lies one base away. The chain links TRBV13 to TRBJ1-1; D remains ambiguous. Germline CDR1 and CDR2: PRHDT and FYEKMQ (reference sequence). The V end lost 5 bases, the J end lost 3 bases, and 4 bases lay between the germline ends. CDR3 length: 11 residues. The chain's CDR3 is CASSPHTEAFF. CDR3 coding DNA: TGTGCCAGCAGCCCGCACACTGAAGCTTTCTTT.

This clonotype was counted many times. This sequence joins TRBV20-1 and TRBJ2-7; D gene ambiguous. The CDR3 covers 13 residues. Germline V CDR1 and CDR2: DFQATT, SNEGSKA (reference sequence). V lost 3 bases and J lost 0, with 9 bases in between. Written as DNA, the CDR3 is TGCAGTGCTAGGACAAAGTCCTCCTACGAGCAGTACTTC. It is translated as CSARTKSSYEQYF.

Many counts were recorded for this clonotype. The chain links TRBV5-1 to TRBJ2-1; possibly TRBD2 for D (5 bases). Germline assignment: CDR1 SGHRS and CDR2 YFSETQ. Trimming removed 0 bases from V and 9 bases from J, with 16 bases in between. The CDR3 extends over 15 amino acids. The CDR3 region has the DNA TGCGCCAGCAGCTTGGGGGCCAGAACTGGAGGTGAGCAGTTCTTC. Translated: CASSLGARTGGEQFF. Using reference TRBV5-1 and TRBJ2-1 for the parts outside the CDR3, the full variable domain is KAGVTQTPRYLIKTRGQQVTLSCSPISGHRSVSWYQQTPGQGLQFLFEYFSETQRNKGNFPGRFSGRQFSNSRSEMNVSTLELGDSALYLCASSLGARTGGEQFFGPGTRLTVL.

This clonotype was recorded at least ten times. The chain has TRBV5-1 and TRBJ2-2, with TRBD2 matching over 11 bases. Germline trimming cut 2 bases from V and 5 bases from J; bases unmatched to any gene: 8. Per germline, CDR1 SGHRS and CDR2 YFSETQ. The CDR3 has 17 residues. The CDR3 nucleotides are TGCGCCAGCAGCTTACCCCCTACTAGCGGGAGAACCGGGGAGCTGTTTTTT. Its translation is CASSLPPTSGRTGELFF.